These T cell receptor beta chains were read from a single sample in a study of T cell responses to AZD1222 COVID-19 vaccine. Sequenced by immunoSEQ multiplex PCR; TCRdb stores in-frame clones only, minus some. The repertoire consists of some 150,000 clones, with roughly 92% occurring once and the leading ten covering roughly 1.2%. The source material was peripheral blood, sampled on day 0 of AZD1222 vaccination. The receptors come from an adult in good health. The conserved cysteine and the conserved F or W are not part of the CDR3 here.

TRBV14	TRBJ1-1	ASSPIGRNTEAF
TRBV6-2/TRBV6-3	TRBJ2-1	ASSSPASRAVLDNEQF
TRBV5-4	TRBJ2-2	ASSPPGTSGRNTGELF
TRBV19	TRBJ1-1	ATRVGGTEAF
TRBV6-5	TRBJ1-2	ASSAYRGDGGYT
TRBV6-1	TRBJ1-5	ASSEWTVSNQPQH
TRBV28	TRBJ2-3	ASIPGGLAGGPISTDTQY
TRBV9	TRBJ2-3	ASSVGDSNTDTQY
TRBV28	TRBJ1-6	ASLREFNSPLH
TRBV11-2	TRBJ2-5	ASSFTSGGSRETQY
TRBV12-3/TRBV12-4	TRBJ2-1	ASSLEGAGSF
TRBV18	TRBJ1-1	ASSQTGGLDTEAF
TRBV19	TRBJ1-6	ASTPAPSSPLH
TRBV19	TRBJ1-1	ASTVGGAEAF
TRBV3-1/TRBV3-2	TRBJ1-4	ASSLNSIGNEKLF
TRBV28	TRBJ2-5	ASSSEFDRGRKPKETQY
TRBV6-5	TRBJ1-2	ASSLAHPYGYT
TRBV21-1	TRBJ2-2	ASSKGARSPRTPGELF
TRBV12-3/TRBV12-4	TRBJ2-5	ASSRTGGETQY
TRBV7-2	TRBJ2-5	ASSLGALAAGETQY
TRBV5-1	TRBJ2-5	ASSLMGQIQETQY
TRBV7-2	TRBJ2-1	ASSLGGSGMWNEQF
TRBV19	TRBJ1-2	ASSLVGTGFLTNYGYT
TRBV11-3	TRBJ1-1	ASSHGPNTEAF
TRBV4-1	TRBJ2-5	ASSQVGHRYQETQY
TRBV9	TRBJ2-6	ASSVAMSSPGANVLT
TRBV4-2	TRBJ2-1	ASSQDWAGGTSDEQF
TRBV7-8	TRBJ1-2	ASSQRPDSYFYGYT
TRBV5-1	TRBJ1-1	ASSKTQRSTSAGYTEAF
TRBV19	TRBJ2-1	ASTPGGPYNEQF
TRBV5-6	TRBJ1-1	ASSLTGADFTEAF
TRBV19	TRBJ2-2	ASSNRPWTGELF
TRBV7-9	TRBJ1-3	ASSLGSGTGNTIY
TRBV27	TRBJ1-6	ASSSLSLRPLH
TRBV12-3/TRBV12-4	TRBJ2-3	ASSLADTQY
TRBV21-1	TRBJ2-3	ASSKWTWRGTDTQY
TRBV5-6	TRBJ2-1	ASSLYRVAYNEQF
TRBV7-2	TRBJ1-6	ASSSRGQQSGYNSPLH
TRBV7-2	TRBJ1-5	ASSLTDWSAQH